Below are 23 T cell receptor beta chains sequenced from a single sample in a study of control samples from healthy donors and cancer patients. The data were produced by immunoSEQ multiplex PCR, yet TCRdb's version contains in-frame clones alone and is incomplete. The sample contains over 150,000 clones, roughly 94% of which appear only once. Input material: PBMCs. These receptors all stem from a man between 60 and 75 years old with colorectal cancer.

The chain carries TRBV11-3 and TRBJ2-7, with 9 bases matching TRBD1. J gave up 3 bases and V 4 bases, and 4 bases lay outside the gene matches. CDR1 and CDR2 from the germline V gene are SGHNT and YENEEA. CDR3 length: 14 residues. CDR3 DNA sequence: TGTGCCAGCAGCTCACCGGGACAGGGCTACGAGCAGTACTTC. This codes for CASSSPGQGYEQYF.

The CDR3 coding sequence is TGTGCCAGCAGTATCGGGACAGGGAGGAATTCACCCCTCCACTTT. Translated: CASSIGTGRNSPLHF. The chain joins TRBV28 to TRBJ1-6, with 9 bases identical to TRBD1. V dropped 5 bases and J dropped 7; count of bases not matched to a gene: 6. Germline V gene lookup returns CDR1 MDHEN and CDR2 SYDVKM. This CDR3 comprises 15 residues.

A single count supports this clone. The CDR3 region has the DNA TGTGCCAGCAGTTACCAGCAGGGTCCGGGCACTGAAGCTTTCTTT. Encoded protein: CASSYQQGPGTEAFF. The chain employs TRBV6-2 or TRBV6-3 and TRBJ1-1; D possibly corresponds to TRBD1 (5 bases). Germline assignment: CDR1 MNHEY and CDR2 SVGEGT. Trimming took 2 bases from V and 4 from J, leaving 14 bases between them. The CDR3 contains 15 residues.

About this clone: One junction end does not reproduce the germline sequence, and a read error may be involved. This rearrangement joins TRBV4-1 to TRBJ1-1; D is perhaps TRBD1 (5 bases). Germline values: CDR1 MGHRA, CDR2 YSYEKL. The CDR3 loop spans 14 amino acids. As DNA, the CDR3 is TGCGCCAGCTCCGAGTCGGGGCTGAATACTGAAGCTTTCTTT. It translates to CASSESGLNTEAFF.

This clone appeared once. The chain carries TRBV6-1 and TRBJ2-2; 8 nucleotides line up with TRBD1. The V and J ends lost 4 bases and 0 bases, in that order; junction bases with no gene match: 7. Per germline, CDR1 MNHNS and CDR2 SASEGT. The CDR3 runs to 17 residues. The CDR3 spells CASSALSGGANTGELFF. For the CDR3, the DNA is TGTGCCAGCAGTGCCTTATCAGGGGGCGCGAACACCGGGGAGCTGTTTTTT.

The chain employs TRBV10-3 and TRBJ1-1; D may be TRBD1 (6 bases). Germline assignment: CDR1 ENHRY and CDR2 SYGVKD. This CDR3 contains 13 residues. V was clipped by 11 bases and J by 3 bases, with 16 bases between them. The CDR3 DNA reads as TGTGCCGCCTCCACACAGGGTGACACTGAAGCTTTCTTT. Protein: CAASTQGDTEAFF.

CDR3 amino acids: CASSLSGAVAGEQYF. The CDR3, as DNA: TGTGCCAGCAGTTTATCGGGGGCGGTGGCGGGGGAGCAGTACTTC. This chain uses TRBV27 with TRBJ2-7; either TRBD1 or TRBD2 may supply D (6 bases each). The V and J ends lost 0 bases and 7 bases respectively, with 16 bases between them. CDR1 and CDR2 from the germline V gene are MNHEY and SMNVEV (reference sequence). CDR3 length: 15 residues.

This clone has just one count. This chain links TRBV28 with TRBJ1-2; D perhaps matches TRBD1 (6 bases). This CDR3 contains 13 residues. V was shortened by 5 bases and J by 4 bases, with 11 bases between the two germline ends. CDR1 is MDHEN and CDR2 is SYDVKM in the germline V gene. Written as DNA, the CDR3 is TGTGCCAGCAGTCCCGGACAGTCCTATGGCTACACCTTC. Its translation: CASSPGQSYGYTF.

The V gene is TRBV5-8, the J gene TRBJ1-2; the match to TRBD1 covers 7 bases. Trimming at V came to 2 bases and at J to 4 bases, leaving 8 bases not matched to a gene. The CDR3 contains 15 residues. Germline V gene data show CDR1 as SGHTS and CDR2 as YDEGEE. The DNA of the CDR3 is TGTGCCAGCAGCTTATTTCAGGGGGTGACCTATGGCTACACCTTC. Amino acid sequence: CASSLFQGVTYGYTF.

This chain joins TRBV5-6 and TRBJ2-5; perhaps TRBD2 as D (5 bases). Per the germline V gene, CDR1 is SGHDT and CDR2 is YYEEEE. Trimming shortened V by 2 bases and J by 3 bases, and 14 bases separated the two germline ends. This CDR3 has 15 residues. CDR3 loop: CASSFGRKREETQYF. The CDR3 DNA reads TGTGCCAGCAGCTTTGGCAGGAAGAGGGAAGAGACCCAGTACTTC.

J is TRBJ1-2 and V is TRBV30; 7 nucleotides agree with TRBD1. The junction had 9 bases not matched to a gene; V was cut back by 4 bases and J by 7 bases. Looked up from germline, CDR1 is GTSNPN and CDR2 is SVGIG (reference sequence). The CDR3 is 13 amino acids. The CDR3 loop reads CAWNEQGVGGYTF. The DNA for the CDR3 is TGTGCCTGGAATGAGCAGGGGGTAGGTGGCTACACCTTC. The entire variable domain, with the rest obtained from reference TRBV30 and TRBJ1-2, is as follows: SQTIHQWPATLVQPVGSPLSLECTVEGTSNPNLYWYRQAAGRGLQLLFYSVGIGQISSEVPQNLSASRPQDRQFILSSKKLLLSDSGFYLCAWNEQGVGGYTFGSGTRLTVV.

The chain employs TRBV19 and TRBJ2-4; 14 nucleotides align to TRBD2. The germline V gene has CDR1 LNHDA and CDR2 SQIVND (reference sequence). This CDR3 region has 19 residues. J gave up 3 bases and V 4 bases, and 11 bases lay outside the gene matches. In DNA form, the CDR3 reads TGTGCCAGTAGTAAAACCGGGACTAGCGGGGGAAGGGACAAAAACATTCAGTACTTC. This sequence encodes CASSKTGTSGGRDKNIQYF.

A single count supports this clone. J is TRBJ2-3 and V is TRBV24-1; TRBD2 matches 7 bases. The CDR3 loop spans 14 amino acids. Germline V CDR1 and CDR2: KGHDR, SFDVKD. V lost 6 bases, J lost 1 base, and 3 bases stayed unmatched. This CDR3 is CATSRGGGTDTQYF. The CDR3 coding sequence is TGTGCCACCAGTCGTGGGGGGGGCACAGATACGCAGTATTTT.

The V gene is TRBV6-6, the J gene TRBJ2-5, with a weak D call TRBD2 (5 bases). CDR1 MNHNY and CDR2 SVGAGI come from the germline V gene (reference sequence). Trimming removed 8 bases at V and 1 base at J, with 17 bases between. The length of the CDR3 is 15 residues. CDR3 protein: CASDTRGEIQETQYF. DNA of the CDR3: TGTGCCAGCGACACCCGGGGAGAAATCCAAGAGACCCAGTACTTC.

The V call is TRBV7-9, the J call TRBJ1-4; D is unclear. The CDR3 is 15 residues long. CDR1 SEHNR and CDR2 FQNEAQ come from the germline V gene (reference sequence). V lost 0 bases, J lost 4 bases, and 9 bases lay in between. CDR3 protein: CASSLALSDNEKLFF. DNA for the CDR3: TGTGCCAGCAGCTTAGCGCTGTCGGATAATGAAAAACTGTTTTTT.

V is TRBV6-1 and J is TRBJ1-2; weak D call: TRBD1 (5 bases). CDR3 length equals 14 residues. V was trimmed by 1 base and J by 5 bases, leaving 11 bases between them. The germline gives CDR1 MNHNS, CDR2 SASEGT. CDR3 nucleotide sequence: TGTGCCAGCAGTGAAGGGACACGGACTTATGGCTACACCTTC. Translation gives CASSEGTRTYGYTF.

This chain joins TRBV5-8 and TRBJ2-1; no reliable D call. The V and J ends lost 2 bases and 10 bases respectively, with 7 bases between them. Germline V CDR1 and CDR2: SGHTS, YDEGEE. The CDR3 extends over 11 amino acids. The CDR3 nucleotides read TGTGCCAGCAGCTTAGGATCCGAGCAGTTCTTC. This encodes CASSLGSEQFF.

This chain connects TRBV5-4 to TRBJ2-7; D perhaps matches TRBD1 (6 bases). The CDR3 sequence is 11 residues long. The germline gives CDR1 SGHNT, CDR2 YYREEE (reference sequence). Trimming removed 3 bases from V and 7 bases from J, with 8 bases in between. The CDR3 protein is CASSYGTEQYF. Written as DNA, the CDR3 is TGTGCCAGCAGCTACGGGACAGAGCAGTACTTC.

The chain joins TRBV4-1 to TRBJ2-1, with D possibly matching TRBD2 (6 bases). Trimming removed 1 base from V and 4 bases from J, with 14 bases in between. CDR1 and CDR2 from the germline V gene are MGHRA and YSYEKL. The CDR3 loop spans 16 amino acids. The CDR3 protein is CASSQGGDFLYNEQFF. The CDR3 DNA sequence: TGCGCCAGCAGCCAAGGAGGGGACTTCTTATACAATGAGCAGTTCTTC.

J is TRBJ2-1 and V is TRBV7-2; 11 bases align to TRBD2. Trimming removed 5 bases from V and 9 bases from J; junction bases left unmatched: 12. The germline V gene has CDR1 SGHTA and CDR2 FQGNSA. CDR3 length equals 16 residues. This chain's CDR3 is CASSPSGGPFLSEQFF. The CDR3 nucleotides are TGTGCCAGCAGCCCTAGCGGGGGGCCGTTTTTGAGTGAGCAGTTCTTC.

V is TRBV14 and J is TRBJ1-1; D possibly corresponds to TRBD1 (6 bases). V was shortened by 8 bases and J by 3 bases, with 13 bases between the two germline ends. The germline CDR1 and CDR2 sequences are SGHDN and FVKESK. This CDR3 region has 13 residues. CDR3 sequence: CASATQGYTEAFF. DNA for the CDR3: TGTGCCAGCGCGACTCAGGGGTACACTGAAGCTTTCTTT.

This sequence joins TRBV4-1 and TRBJ2-6; D is ambiguous. The germline V gene has CDR1 MGHRA and CDR2 YSYEKL. The CDR3 has 17 residues. V lost 5 bases to trimming and J lost 0 bases, with 14 bases between them. Here the CDR3 DNA reads TGCGCCAGCAGCACCCAGGACCTCTCCTCTGGGGCCAACGTCCTGACTTTC. This sequence encodes CASSTQDLSSGANVLTF.

This chain uses TRBV3-1 (or the pseudogene TRBV3-2) with TRBJ1-5, with 8 bases identical to TRBD1. Germline lookup yields CDR1 LGHDT and CDR2 YNNKEL (reference sequence). The CDR3 length is 14 residues. The V gene end was trimmed by 2 bases and the J gene end by 7 bases; junction bases not matched to a gene: 4. The CDR3 spells CASSQTGGGQPQHF. The CDR3 DNA reads as TGTGCCAGCAGCCAAACAGGGGGTGGCCAGCCCCAGCATTTT.